A single sample gave rise to the 31 T cell receptor beta chains below, sequenced in a study of cytomegalovirus exposure and HLA in healthy donors. Amplification used 60 Vbeta primers and 13 Jbeta primers. Generated by immunoSEQ multiplex PCR, the TCRdb table keeps only in-frame clones and is missing some. The sample lists more than 150,000 clones, about 88% occurring once. Sequencing input: PBMCs. The receptors come from a woman between 18 and 29 years old in good health and CMV-seronegative.

The genes are TRBV4-3 and TRBJ2-7, with 8 bases aligning to TRBD1. This CDR3 has 15 amino acids. The germline CDR1 and CDR2 sequences are LGHNA and YSLEER. The J segment lost 7 bases and the V segment lost 0 bases, leaving 8 bases of the junction unmatched. CDR3 sequence: CASSQESGGLREQYF. CDR3 sequence (DNA): TGCGCCAGCAGCCAAGAGTCAGGGGGCTTGCGGGAGCAGTACTTC.

The CDR3 sequence is CASSSWSRDSQRGYTF. The CDR3 DNA follows: TGTGCCAGCAGCAGTTGGTCCCGGGACAGCCAGAGGGGCTACACCTTC. This chain links TRBV7-2 with TRBJ1-2, with 7 bases that match TRBD1. The junction had 17 bases not matched to a gene; V was cut back by 5 bases and J by 8 bases. CDR3 length: 16 residues. Germline V gene data show CDR1 as SGHTA and CDR2 as FQGNSA.

This rearrangement joins TRBV15 to TRBJ1-1; D perhaps matches TRBD1 (5 bases). The germline V and J ends were trimmed by 5 bases and 4 bases, with 8 bases remaining between them. This CDR3 has 12 residues. CDR1 LNHNV and CDR2 YYDKDF come from the germline V gene (reference sequence). CDR3 in DNA: TGTGCCACCAGCCGGGGGGGCACTGAAGCTTTCTTT. Protein product: CATSRGGTEAFF. Full variable domain (rest looked up from reference TRBV15 and TRBJ1-1): DAMVIQNPRYQVTQFGKPVTLSCSQTLNHNVMYWYQQKSSQAPKLLFHYYDKDFNNEADTPDNFQSRRPNTSFCFLDIRSPGLGDTAMYLCATSRGGTEAFFGQGTRLTVV.

J is TRBJ1-2 and V is TRBV7-2; 7 nucleotides agree with TRBD1. This CDR3 is 13 amino acids long. V gave up 5 bases and J gave up 8 bases; unmatched junction bases: 8. Germline values: CDR1 SGHTA, CDR2 FQGNSA. CDR3 in amino acids: CASSPQTGNGYTF. For the CDR3, the DNA is TGTGCCAGCAGCCCTCAGACAGGGAACGGCTACACCTTC.

J is TRBJ2-1 and V is TRBV7-2, with 10 bases that match TRBD1. Germline CDR1 reads SGHTA; CDR2 reads FQGNSA. With V trimmed by 5 bases and J by 7 bases, 2 bases remained unmatched. The CDR3 has 13 amino acids. CDR3 in DNA: TGTGCCAGCAGCCCGGACAGGGGGAATGAGCAGTTCTTC. This sequence encodes CASSPDRGNEQFF.

The gene calls are TRBV7-9 and TRBJ2-7; 7 bases map to TRBD2. The ends lost 3 bases at V and 0 bases at J; junction bases unmatched: 5. CDR1 and CDR2 (germline): SEHNR, FQNEAQ (reference sequence). The CDR3 runs to 15 residues. The CDR3 nucleotides are TGTGCCAGCAGCTTGTTGGCTAGCGGCTCCTACGAGCAGTACTTC. Its protein is CASSLLASGSYEQYF.

The chain couples TRBV5-1 to TRBJ1-3; TRBD1 is a possible D gene (6 bases). CDR1 is SGHRS, CDR2 YFSETQ, per germline. V lost 0 bases and J 2 bases, leaving 6 bases between the germline ends. The CDR3 runs to 14 residues. In DNA form, the CDR3 reads TGCGCCAGCAGCTTGGGGGGGCCTGGAAACACCATATATTTT. It is translated as CASSLGGPGNTIYF. The whole variable domain, filled in from reference TRBV5-1 and TRBJ1-3, reads KAGVTQTPRYLIKTRGQQVTLSCSPISGHRSVSWYQQTPGQGLQFLFEYFSETQRNKGNFPGRFSGRQFSNSRSEMNVSTLELGDSALYLCASSLGGPGNTIYFGEGSWLTVV.

This rearrangement joins TRBV28 to TRBJ2-2; weak D call: TRBD1 (6 bases). This CDR3 region has 14 residues. V lost 3 bases, J lost 5 bases, and 10 bases lay in between. Germline V CDR1 and CDR2: MDHEN, SYDVKM. The CDR3 is CASSLRQVTGELFF. The CDR3 DNA follows: TGTGCCAGCAGTTTGCGACAGGTTACCGGGGAGCTGTTTTTT.

J is TRBJ1-6 and V is TRBV5-1; TRBD1 is a possible D gene (6 bases). The CDR3 spans 16 residues. Trimming shortened V by 2 bases and J by 1 base, and 10 bases separated the two germline ends. Germline V gives CDR1 SGHRS, CDR2 YFSETQ. CDR3 bases: TGCGCCAGCAGCTTCACACAGGGTTCCTATAATTCACCCCTCCACTTT. Amino acid sequence: CASSFTQGSYNSPLHF. The variable domain in full, with the rest retrieved from reference TRBV5-1 and TRBJ1-6, is KAGVTQTPRYLIKTRGQQVTLSCSPISGHRSVSWYQQTPGQGLQFLFEYFSETQRNKGNFPGRFSGRQFSNSRSEMNVSTLELGDSALYLCASSFTQGSYNSPLHFGNGTRLTVT.

The chain is built from TRBV5-1 and TRBJ2-5, with 9 bases that match TRBD2. This CDR3 comprises 16 residues. Trimming took 2 bases from V and 3 from J; bases not matched to a gene: 8. The germline V gene encodes CDR1 SGHRS and CDR2 YFSETQ. CDR3 sequence reads: CASSLDFSGGKETQYF. CDR3 DNA: TGCGCCAGCAGCTTAGATTTTAGCGGGGGAAAAGAGACCCAGTACTTC.

V and J are TRBV7-9 and TRBJ1-2; TRBD1 aligns across 8 bases. CDR3 length: 18 residues. V dropped 2 bases and J dropped 6; count of bases not matched to a gene: 17. Germline V gene sequence: CDR1 SEHNR, CDR2 FQNEAQ (reference sequence). This chain's CDR3 is CASSLYQGALAWIDGYTF. The CDR3 bases are TGTGCCAGCAGCTTATATCAGGGGGCGCTTGCGTGGATAGATGGCTACACCTTC.

The rearrangement uses TRBV27 and TRBJ1-2; D is unresolved. The CDR3 is 16 residues long. The V gene lost 2 bases and the J gene lost 0 bases, with 13 bases spanning the gap. Looked up from germline, CDR1 is MNHEY and CDR2 is SMNVEV (reference sequence). The CDR3 sequence is CASSLDGSAPNYGYTF. The CDR3 DNA sequence: TGTGCCAGCAGTTTAGACGGGTCAGCCCCTAACTATGGCTACACCTTC.

The chain joins TRBV15 to TRBJ1-4, with 9 bases matching TRBD1. CDR1 LNHNV and CDR2 YYDKDF come from the germline V gene (reference sequence). This CDR3 spans 17 amino acids. V gave up 2 bases and J gave up 6 bases; unmatched junction bases: 10. In DNA, the CDR3 is TGTGCCACCAGCAGAACAAACAGGGGGCGCGGGGATGAAAAACTGTTTTTT. It encodes CATSRTNRGRGDEKLFF.

The genes are TRBV28 and TRBJ1-1; TRBD1 is a possible D gene (5 bases). Germline loops: CDR1 MDHEN, CDR2 SYDVKM. The length of the CDR3 is 15 residues. With 9 bases removed from V and 9 bases from J, the gap between germline ends came to 26 bases. The CDR3 protein is CASVGVLSTQGKAFF. The CDR3 bases are TGTGCCAGTGTGGGTGTTTTATCGACCCAGGGTAAAGCTTTCTTT. Full variable domain (rest looked up from reference TRBV28 and TRBJ1-1): DVKVTQSSRYLVKRTGEKVFLECVQDMDHENMFWYRQDPGLGLRLIYFSYDVKMKEKGDIPEGYSVSREKKERFSLILESASTNQTSMYLCASVGVLSTQGKAFFGQGTRLTVV.

The chain links TRBV30 to TRBJ1-3; D unclear. CDR3 length: 16 amino acids. V lost 0 bases to trimming and J lost 2 bases, with 14 bases between them. Germline values: CDR1 GTSNPN, CDR2 SVGIG (reference sequence). The CDR3 sequence is CAWSVPGSVPGNTIYF. The CDR3 DNA reads TGTGCCTGGAGTGTACCCGGTTCGGTACCTGGAAACACCATATATTTT.

This clone has more than one count but fewer than ten. V and J are TRBV28 and TRBJ2-1, with a weak D call TRBD2 (7 bases). From germline, CDR1 is MDHEN and CDR2 SYDVKM. The CDR3 loop spans 16 amino acids. Trimming stripped 4 bases from V and 7 bases from J, with 20 bases between. The CDR3: CASSSPAGKGGNEQFF. The CDR3 bases are TGTGCCAGCAGTTCCCCTGCGGGGAAGGGGGGGAATGAGCAGTTCTTC.

This sequence joins TRBV4-2 and TRBJ1-4, with D uncertain. The CDR3 covers 14 residues. Germline CDR1 is LGHNA and CDR2 is YNFKEQ. V lost 2 bases and J lost 4, with 8 bases in between. The CDR3 bases are TGTGCCAGCAGCCAAAAGCGCTTTAATGAAAAACTGTTTTTT. Residues: CASSQKRFNEKLFF.

The rearrangement joins TRBV28 to TRBJ2-7, with 9 bases that match TRBD1. The V gene's germline CDR1 is MDHEN and CDR2 SYDVKM. V lost 6 bases to trimming and J lost 3 bases; unmatched junction nucleotides: 6. The CDR3 consists of 14 residues. This chain's CDR3 is CASSLTGGIYEQYF. The CDR3 nucleotides read TGTGCCAGCAGCCTGACAGGGGGTATCTACGAGCAGTACTTC.

The J gene is TRBJ2-7, the V gene TRBV21-1; TRBD2 was called by the table and not checked on the DNA. TRBV21-1 corresponds to a pseudogene. The CDR3 covers 15 residues. CDR3 region: CASSKGGIGFYEQYF. CDR3 DNA: TGTGCCAGCAGCAAAGGAGGGATCGGGTTCTACGAGCAGTACTTC.

This chain connects TRBV28 to TRBJ2-5, with 7 bases aligning to TRBD1. V dropped 3 bases and J dropped 5; count of bases not matched to a gene: 6. CDR3 length: 14 residues. Germline CDR1 and CDR2: MDHEN and SYDVKM. DNA of the CDR3: TGTGCCAGCAGTTTTAGGGGGCGCCTGGAGACCCAGTACTTC. This codes for CASSFRGRLETQYF.

Turning to this clone: Sequence at one end of the junction differs from germline and may be a read error. The V gene is TRBV27, the J gene TRBJ1-5, with D maybe TRBD1 (6 bases). Germline assignment: CDR1 MNHEY and CDR2 SMNVEV (reference sequence). The CDR3 spans 16 residues. The CDR3 loop reads CAGSFQGPRGHQPQHF. As DNA, the CDR3 is TGTGCCGGCAGTTTCCAGGGGCCTAGGGGTCATCAGCCCCAGCATTTT.

The V and J genes are TRBV9 and TRBJ2-3, with 8 bases fitting TRBD2. V lost 5 bases and J lost 0; bases outside the gene matches: 5. The CDR3 is 15 residues long. The germline V gene has CDR1 SGDLS and CDR2 YYNGEE. CDR3 loop: CASSPTSASTDTQYF. The DNA for the CDR3 is TGTGCCAGCAGTCCGACTAGCGCTAGCACAGATACGCAGTATTTT.

The chain has TRBV29-1 and TRBJ2-7; tentative D call: TRBD1 (5 bases). The CDR3 extends over 13 amino acids. The V gene's germline CDR1 is SQVTM and CDR2 ANQGSEA. V was cut by 3 bases and J by 0 bases, with 9 bases left in between. CDR3 in amino acids: CSVDTGSSYEQYF. CDR3 sequence (DNA): TGCAGCGTTGACACAGGCAGCTCCTACGAGCAGTACTTC.

The chain carries TRBV18 and TRBJ2-1; 8 nucleotides agree with TRBD1. V shed 2 bases and J 9 bases; nucleotides not matched to a gene: 9. This CDR3 contains 15 residues. CDR1 is KGHSH and CDR2 is LQKENI in the germline V gene. The CDR3: CASSPGTGGFGEQFF. The CDR3 coding sequence is TGTGCCAGCTCACCAGGTACAGGGGGATTTGGTGAGCAGTTCTTC.

This chain links TRBV28 with TRBJ2-3; maybe TRBD2 (7 bases). Germline lookup yields CDR1 MDHEN and CDR2 SYDVKM. The ends were cut back, 8 bases at V and 1 base at J, with 16 bases in the middle. There are 15 residues in the CDR3. CDR3 protein: CASHRGGGRTDTQYF. CDR3 sequence (DNA): TGTGCCAGCCATCGGGGCGGGGGCCGCACAGATACGCAGTATTTT.

This clone occurred once. V and J are TRBV7-3 and TRBJ2-6, with 8 bases aligning to TRBD1. Germline CDR1 is SGHTA and CDR2 is FQGTGA. V was pared by 5 bases and J by 0 bases, with 6 bases of the junction left unmatched. CDR3 size: 17 residues. CDR3 residues: CASSRDRRSSGANVLTF. CDR3 nucleotide sequence: TGTGCCAGCAGCCGGGACAGGAGAAGCTCTGGGGCCAACGTCCTGACTTTC.

This clone appeared a few times. This chain connects TRBV19 to TRBJ2-2, with 8 bases identical to TRBD2. The germline gives CDR1 LNHDA, CDR2 SQIVND (reference sequence). The V and J ends lost 5 bases and 0 bases, in that order; junction bases with no gene match: 2. This CDR3 comprises 15 residues. CDR3 protein: CASSVGLANTGELFF. DNA for the CDR3: TGTGCCAGTAGTGTGGGACTAGCGAACACCGGGGAGCTGTTTTTT.

DNA for the CDR3: TGTGCCAGCAGCTTGGGACAGGGGGCTGGGACTGAAGCTTTCTTT. Its translation: CASSLGQGAGTEAFF. The chain has TRBV11-3 and TRBJ1-1; TRBD1 matches 12 bases. Germline CDR1 and CDR2: SGHNT and YENEEA. The CDR3 length is 15 residues. After removal of 3 bases from V and 5 bases from J, the junction contained 4 bases not matched to a gene.

The chain joins TRBV7-8 to TRBJ1-6, with D maybe TRBD1 (5 bases). Trimming removed 2 bases from V and 4 bases from J, with 12 bases in between. Germline lookup yields CDR1 SGHVS and CDR2 FQNEAQ. The CDR3 is made up of 16 amino acids. CDR3 protein: CASSLRPGTYNSPLHF. CDR3 bases: TGTGCCAGCAGCTTACGACCCGGGACTTATAATTCACCCCTCCACTTT.

Regarding this clone: The sample carries other DNA sequences with the same CDR3. The V and J genes are TRBV5-1 and TRBJ2-7; a possible D gene is TRBD1 (5 bases). V dropped 1 base and J dropped 1 base, with 6 bases sitting between them. This CDR3 comprises 13 residues. Looked up from germline, CDR1 is SGHRS and CDR2 is YFSETQ. CDR3 sequence: CASSLRQSYEQYF. In DNA form, the CDR3 reads TGCGCCAGCAGCTTGCGACAGTCCTACGAGCAGTACTTC.

The V gene is TRBV11-3, the J gene TRBJ2-3, with TRBD2 matching over 10 bases. This CDR3 contains 16 residues. V shed 5 bases, J shed 4 bases, and the junction held 9 bases outside the gene matches. The germline V gene encodes CDR1 SGHNT and CDR2 YENEEA. In DNA form, the CDR3 reads TGTGCCAGCAGCCCCCGCAGCGGGGGGGCCGCAGATACGCAGTATTTT. Translating it yields CASSPRSGGAADTQYF.